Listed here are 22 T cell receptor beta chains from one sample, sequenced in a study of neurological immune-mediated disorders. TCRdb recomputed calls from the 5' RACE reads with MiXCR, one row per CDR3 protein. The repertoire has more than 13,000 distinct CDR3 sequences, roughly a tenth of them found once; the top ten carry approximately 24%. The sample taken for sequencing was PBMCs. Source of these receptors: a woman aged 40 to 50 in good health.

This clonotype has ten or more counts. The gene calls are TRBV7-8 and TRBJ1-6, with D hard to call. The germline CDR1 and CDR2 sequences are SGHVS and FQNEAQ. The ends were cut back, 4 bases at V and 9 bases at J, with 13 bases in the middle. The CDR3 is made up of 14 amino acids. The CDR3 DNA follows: TGTGCCAGCAGCTCAGCAACCAGTTCTTCACCCCTCCACTTT. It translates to CASSSATSSSPLHF.

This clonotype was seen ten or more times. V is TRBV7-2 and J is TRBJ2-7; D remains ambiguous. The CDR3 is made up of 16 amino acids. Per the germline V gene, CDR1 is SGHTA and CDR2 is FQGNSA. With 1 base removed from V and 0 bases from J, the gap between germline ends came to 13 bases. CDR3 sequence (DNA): TGTGCCAGCAGCTTAGTAGTAGGGATGGGCTCCTACGAGCAGTACTTC. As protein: CASSLVVGMGSYEQYF.

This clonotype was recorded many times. Here the CDR3 reads CASSWGPNQPQHF. Here the CDR3 DNA reads TGTGCCAGCAGTTGGGGTCCCAATCAGCCCCAGCATTTT. This rearrangement joins TRBV7-9 to TRBJ1-5; D not resolved. Germline CDR1 SEHNR, CDR2 FQNEAQ (reference sequence). The CDR3 totals 13 residues. Trimming left V 6 bases short and J 3 bases short, with 9 bases between. Combining the CDR3 with reference TRBV7-9 and TRBJ1-5 gives the whole variable domain DTGVSQNPRHKITKRGQNVTFRCDPISEHNRLYWYRQTLGQGPEFLTYFQNEAQLEKSRLLSDRFSAERPKGSFSTLEIQRTEQGDSAMYLCASSWGPNQPQHFGDGTRLSIL.

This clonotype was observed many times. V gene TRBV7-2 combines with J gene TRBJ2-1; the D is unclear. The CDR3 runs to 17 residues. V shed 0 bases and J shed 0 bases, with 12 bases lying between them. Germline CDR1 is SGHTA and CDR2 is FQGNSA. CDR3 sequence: CASSLARRVSSYNEQFF. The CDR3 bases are TGTGCCAGCAGCTTAGCCCGAAGGGTGAGCTCCTACAATGAGCAGTTCTTC.

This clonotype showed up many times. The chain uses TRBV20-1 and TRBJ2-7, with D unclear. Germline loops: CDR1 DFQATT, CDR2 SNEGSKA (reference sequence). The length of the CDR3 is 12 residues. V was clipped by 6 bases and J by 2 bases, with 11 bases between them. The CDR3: CSAEDKAYEQYF. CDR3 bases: TGCAGTGCGGAAGACAAGGCCTACGAGCAGTACTTC.

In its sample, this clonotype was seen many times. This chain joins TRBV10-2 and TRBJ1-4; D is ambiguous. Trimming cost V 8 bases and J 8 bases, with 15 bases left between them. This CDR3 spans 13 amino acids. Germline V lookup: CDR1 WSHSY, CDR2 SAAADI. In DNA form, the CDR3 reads TGCGCCAGCGCACCGGGCCCGGAAGAAAAACTGTTTTTT. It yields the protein CASAPGPEEKLFF.

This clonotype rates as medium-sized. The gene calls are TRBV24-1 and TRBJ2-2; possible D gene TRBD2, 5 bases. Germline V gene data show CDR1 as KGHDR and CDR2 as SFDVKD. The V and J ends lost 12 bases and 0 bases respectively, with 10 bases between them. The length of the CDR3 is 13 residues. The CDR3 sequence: CAAEGANTGELFF. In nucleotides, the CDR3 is TGTGCCGCCGAGGGAGCGAACACCGGGGAGCTGTTTTTT.

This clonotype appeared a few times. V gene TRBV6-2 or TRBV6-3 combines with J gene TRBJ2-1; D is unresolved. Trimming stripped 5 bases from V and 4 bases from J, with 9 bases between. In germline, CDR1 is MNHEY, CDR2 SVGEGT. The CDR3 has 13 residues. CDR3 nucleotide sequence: TGTGCCAGCAGTAATGCTTTATACAATGAGCAGTTCTTC. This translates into CASSNALYNEQFF.

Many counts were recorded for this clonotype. CDR3 amino acids: CASSSEGQGGEQYF. CDR3 in DNA: TGTGCCAGCAGCTCCGAGGGCCAGGGGGGCGAGCAGTACTTC. This sequence joins TRBV7-8 and TRBJ2-7, with D perhaps matching TRBD1 (7 bases). Germline CDR1 reads SGHVS; CDR2 reads FQNEAQ. The CDR3 loop spans 14 amino acids. Trimming stripped 4 bases from V and 6 bases from J, with 16 bases between.

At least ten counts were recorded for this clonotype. CDR3 in DNA: TGTGCCAGCTCCCTGGCAGCAGTAGTCCAAGAGACCCAGTACTTC. Translated: CASSLAAVVQETQYF. This chain joins TRBV18 and TRBJ2-5; no clear D gene. There are 15 residues in the CDR3. Deletions cut 6 bases from V and 1 base from J, with 15 bases between. Germline loops: CDR1 KGHSH, CDR2 LQKENI.

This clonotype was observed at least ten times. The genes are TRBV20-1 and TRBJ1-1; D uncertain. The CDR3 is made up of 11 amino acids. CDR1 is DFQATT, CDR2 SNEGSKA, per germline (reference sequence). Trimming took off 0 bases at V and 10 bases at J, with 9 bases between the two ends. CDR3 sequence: CSAREADAAFF. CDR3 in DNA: TGCAGTGCTAGAGAGGCGGACGCAGCTTTCTTT.

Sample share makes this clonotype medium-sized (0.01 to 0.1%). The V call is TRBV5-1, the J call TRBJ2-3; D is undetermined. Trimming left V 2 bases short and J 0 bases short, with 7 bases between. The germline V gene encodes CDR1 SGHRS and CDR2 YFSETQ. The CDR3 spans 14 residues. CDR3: CASSLRRSTDTQYF. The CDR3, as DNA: TGCGCCAGCAGCTTACGACGGAGCACAGATACGCAGTATTTT. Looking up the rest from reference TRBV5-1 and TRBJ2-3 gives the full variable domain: KAGVTQTPRYLIKTRGQQVTLSCSPISGHRSVSWYQQTPGQGLQFLFEYFSETQRNKGNFPGRFSGRQFSNSRSEMNVSTLELGDSALYLCASSLRRSTDTQYFGPGTRLTVL.

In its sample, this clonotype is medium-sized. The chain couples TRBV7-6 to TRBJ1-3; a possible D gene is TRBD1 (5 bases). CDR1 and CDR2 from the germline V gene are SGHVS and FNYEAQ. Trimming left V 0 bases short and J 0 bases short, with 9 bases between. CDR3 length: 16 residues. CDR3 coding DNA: TGTGCCAGCAGCTTAGCGGGACGGACCTCTGGAAACACCATATATTTT. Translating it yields CASSLAGRTSGNTIYF.

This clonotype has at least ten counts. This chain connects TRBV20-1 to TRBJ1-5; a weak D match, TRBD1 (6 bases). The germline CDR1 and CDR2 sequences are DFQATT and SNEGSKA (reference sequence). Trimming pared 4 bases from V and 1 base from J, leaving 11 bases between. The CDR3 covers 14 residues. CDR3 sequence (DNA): TGCAGTGCTATCGGGACAAGCAGCAATCAGCCCCAGCATTTT. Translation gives CSAIGTSSNQPQHF.

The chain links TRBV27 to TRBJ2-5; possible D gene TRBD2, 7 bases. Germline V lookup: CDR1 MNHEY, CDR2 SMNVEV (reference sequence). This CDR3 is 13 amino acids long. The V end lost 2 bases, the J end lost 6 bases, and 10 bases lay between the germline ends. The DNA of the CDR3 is TGTGCCAGCAGTTTAGGGGGGGCGAAGACCCAGTACTTC. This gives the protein CASSLGGAKTQYF.

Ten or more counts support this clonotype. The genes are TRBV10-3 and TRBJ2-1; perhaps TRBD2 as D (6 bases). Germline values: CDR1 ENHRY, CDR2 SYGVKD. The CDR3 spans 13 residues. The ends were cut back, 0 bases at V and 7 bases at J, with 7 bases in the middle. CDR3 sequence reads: CAISESGGNEQFF. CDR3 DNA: TGTGCCATCAGTGAGTCGGGGGGAAATGAGCAGTTCTTC.

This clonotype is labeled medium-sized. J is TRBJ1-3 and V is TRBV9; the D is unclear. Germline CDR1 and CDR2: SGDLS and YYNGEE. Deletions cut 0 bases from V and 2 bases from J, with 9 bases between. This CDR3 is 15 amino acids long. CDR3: CASSVGGSAGNTIYF. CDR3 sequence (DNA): TGTGCCAGCAGCGTAGGAGGGAGTGCTGGAAACACCATATATTTT.

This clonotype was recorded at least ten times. DNA of the CDR3: TGTGCCAGCAGTTTAAGAGAATGGACAGCGGATTCCTACGAGCAGTACTTC. Translating gives CASSLREWTADSYEQYF. The chain recombines TRBV12-3 or TRBV12-4 with TRBJ2-7; a possible D gene is TRBD1 (6 bases). The V end lost 2 bases, the J end lost 1 base, and 18 bases lay between the germline ends. This CDR3 has 17 amino acids.

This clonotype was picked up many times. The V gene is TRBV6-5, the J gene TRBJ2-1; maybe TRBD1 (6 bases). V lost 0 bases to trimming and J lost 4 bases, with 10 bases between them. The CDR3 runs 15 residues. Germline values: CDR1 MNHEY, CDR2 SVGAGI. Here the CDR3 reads CASSYSGTQYNEQFF. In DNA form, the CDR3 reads TGTGCCAGCAGTTACTCCGGGACACAGTACAATGAGCAGTTCTTC.

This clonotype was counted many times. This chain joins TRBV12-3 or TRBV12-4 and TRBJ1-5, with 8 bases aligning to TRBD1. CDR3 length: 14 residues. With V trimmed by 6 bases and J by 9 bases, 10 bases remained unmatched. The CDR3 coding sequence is TGTGCCAGCAGACCAGGGGGCGCGGAGGGGCCCCAGCATTTT. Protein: CASRPGGAEGPQHF.

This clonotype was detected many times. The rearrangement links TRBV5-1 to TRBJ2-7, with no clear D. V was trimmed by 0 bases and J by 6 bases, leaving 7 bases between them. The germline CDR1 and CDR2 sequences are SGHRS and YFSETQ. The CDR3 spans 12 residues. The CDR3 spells CASSLEGSEQYF. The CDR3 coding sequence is TGCGCCAGCAGCTTGGAGGGTTCCGAGCAGTACTTC.

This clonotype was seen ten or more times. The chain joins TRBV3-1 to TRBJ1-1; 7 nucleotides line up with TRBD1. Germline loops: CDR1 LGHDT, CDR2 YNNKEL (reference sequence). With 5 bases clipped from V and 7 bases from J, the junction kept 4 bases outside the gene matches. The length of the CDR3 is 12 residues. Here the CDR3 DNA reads TGTGCCAGCAGCATGACAGGGTATGAAGCTTTCTTT. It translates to CASSMTGYEAFF.